The rows below give T cell receptor beta chains drawn from one sample of a study of T-cell memory formation after mild COVID-19. TCRdb re-analysed the 5' RACE reads in MiXCR, keeping a single row per CDR3 protein. The table has tens of thousands of distinct CDR3 sequences, about a tenth seen once; the top ten hold 1% to 1.4%. Sequencing was performed on PBMCs or a T cell subset sorted from them (not recorded which). The receptors shown here come from a man aged 18-30 years who had mild COVID-19 (a few samples of this study predate the infection). Cell type and time point are not known. Each CDR3 is given with its conserved first and last residue. The D gene is left open where the match is weak. The listing skips clone size in some rows; elsewhere it reads once, few, many or a size class.

V gene: TRBV6-2/TRBV6-3; clone size: few; J gene: TRBJ1-6; D gene: TRBD1; CDR3 DNA: TGTGCCAGCAGCATCCGGGACAGGGAAGCCTATAATTCACCCCTCCACTTT; CDR3 protein: CASSIRDREAYNSPLHF
V gene: TRBV20-1; clone size: few; J gene: TRBJ1-1; D gene: NA; CDR3 DNA: TGCAGTGCCCAAGTACCGGGACACAGGAACACTGAAGCTTTCTTT; CDR3 protein: CSAQVPGHRNTEAFF
V gene: TRBV28; clone size: NA; J gene: TRBJ2-1; D gene: NA; CDR3 DNA: TGTGCCAGCCTTTTGGGGGATGAGCAGTTCTTC; CDR3 protein: CASLLGDEQFF
V gene: TRBV7-2; clone size: NA; J gene: TRBJ2-5; D gene: TRBD2; CDR3 DNA: TGTGCCAGCAGCTCCTCCTTTTTCGGGGGGCAAGAGACCCAGTACTTC; CDR3 protein: CASSSSFFGGQETQYF
V gene: TRBV12-3/TRBV12-4; clone size: many; J gene: TRBJ2-2; D gene: NA; CDR3 DNA: TGTGCCAGCAGTTTGAACAGGGCCGTCGGGGAGCTGTTTTTT; CDR3 protein: CASSLNRAVGELFF
V gene: TRBV11-2; clone size: few; J gene: TRBJ2-3; D gene: NA; CDR3 DNA: TGTGCCAGCAGTCCCCTCTGGGTGAGCGTGCAGTATTTT; CDR3 protein: CASSPLWVSVQYF
V gene: TRBV5-6; clone size: many; J gene: TRBJ2-3; D gene: NA; CDR3 DNA: TGTGCCAGCAGCTTGGGGGCACACACAGATACGCAGTATTTT; CDR3 protein: CASSLGAHTDTQYF
V gene: TRBV5-5; clone size: NA; J gene: TRBJ1-4; D gene: NA; CDR3 DNA: TGTGCCAGCAGCTTGGCGTGGGTCAGATCCACAACTAATGAAAAACTGTTTTTT; CDR3 protein: CASSLAWVRSTTNEKLFF
V gene: TRBV27; clone size: many; J gene: TRBJ1-1; D gene: NA; CDR3 DNA: TGTGCCAGCAGTTTCCAGGGGACGAACACTGAAGCTTTCTTT; CDR3 protein: CASSFQGTNTEAFF
V gene: TRBV5-1; clone size: NA; J gene: TRBJ2-4; D gene: TRBD1; CDR3 DNA: TGCGCCAGCAGCTTGGATCAGGGGGACATTCAGTACTTC; CDR3 protein: CASSLDQGDIQYF
V gene: TRBV5-1; clone size: few; J gene: TRBJ2-7; D gene: NA; CDR3 DNA: TGCGCCAGCAGCTTGGCCCCCGGCGACGAGCAGTACTTC; CDR3 protein: CASSLAPGDEQYF
V gene: TRBV20-1; clone size: NA; J gene: TRBJ2-1; D gene: NA; CDR3 DNA: TGCAGTGCTAGAGATTCGACAGGCCCCTACAATGAGCAGTTCTTC; CDR3 protein: CSARDSTGPYNEQFF
V gene: TRBV7-6; clone size: few; J gene: TRBJ1-2; D gene: TRBD1; CDR3 DNA: TGTGCCAGCAGCCCGGACAGGGCTGGCTACACCTTC; CDR3 protein: CASSPDRAGYTF
V gene: TRBV9; clone size: NA; J gene: TRBJ2-1; D gene: TRBD2; CDR3 DNA: TGTGCCAGCAGCGTAGACCCTTTCCTAGCGGGGACTTACAATGAGCAGTTCTTC; CDR3 protein: CASSVDPFLAGTYNEQFF
V gene: TRBV6-5; clone size: many; J gene: TRBJ1-1; D gene: NA; CDR3 DNA: TGTGCCAGCAGTTACTCGAGTGCAGGGGAAGCTTTCTTT; CDR3 protein: CASSYSSAGEAFF
V gene: TRBV29-1; clone size: few; J gene: TRBJ1-1; D gene: NA; CDR3 DNA: TGCAGCGTTGCTACTCTATTGAACACTGAAGCTTTCTTT; CDR3 protein: CSVATLLNTEAFF
V gene: TRBV5-1; clone size: NA; J gene: TRBJ1-1; D gene: NA; CDR3 DNA: TGCGCCACCTACTCGGCCCCGAACACTGAAGCTTTCTTT; CDR3 protein: CATYSAPNTEAFF
V gene: TRBV7-8; clone size: NA; J gene: TRBJ1-1; D gene: NA; CDR3 DNA: TGTGCCAGCAGAGAAGACGGGAACACTGAAGCTTTCTTT; CDR3 protein: CASREDGNTEAFF
V gene: TRBV28; clone size: NA; J gene: TRBJ2-3; D gene: NA; CDR3 DNA: TGTGCCAGCAGATCCAGGACTCAATCGCCCCCGGATACGCAGTATTTT; CDR3 protein: CASRSRTQSPPDTQYF
V gene: TRBV7-2; clone size: NA; J gene: TRBJ2-3; D gene: NA; CDR3 DNA: TGTGCCAGCAGCCCGCGTCTGCATACGCAGTATTTT; CDR3 protein: CASSPRLHTQYF
V gene: TRBV29-1; clone size: many; J gene: TRBJ2-2; D gene: NA; CDR3 DNA: TGCAGCGTTCCTCGGGGTACCGGGGAGCTGTTTTTT; CDR3 protein: CSVPRGTGELFF
V gene: TRBV7-7; clone size: NA; J gene: TRBJ2-5; D gene: NA; CDR3 DNA: TGTGCTAGCAGCTTAGGGGCGCGAGGGACCCAGTACTTC; CDR3 protein: CASSLGARGTQYF
V gene: TRBV30; clone size: many; J gene: TRBJ2-1; D gene: NA; CDR3 DNA: TGTGCCTGGAGTATGGGGGTTGAGCAGTTCTTC; CDR3 protein: CAWSMGVEQFF
V gene: TRBV12-3/TRBV12-4; clone size: NA; J gene: TRBJ2-5; D gene: NA; CDR3 DNA: TGTGCCAGCAGTTTAGCGCTGGAGACCCAGTACTTC; CDR3 protein: CASSLALETQYF
V gene: TRBV28; clone size: few; J gene: TRBJ2-3; D gene: NA; CDR3 DNA: TGTGCCAGCAGTACCCCCAGTCCAAGGACGCAGTATTTT; CDR3 protein: CASSTPSPRTQYF
V gene: TRBV3-1; clone size: few; J gene: TRBJ1-6; D gene: TRBD1; CDR3 DNA: TGTGCCAGCAGCCCCCGACAGGGGCCGGATTCACCCCTCCACTTT; CDR3 protein: CASSPRQGPDSPLHF
V gene: TRBV4-3; clone size: few; J gene: TRBJ2-3; D gene: NA; CDR3 DNA: TGCGCCAGCAGCCCCCAGTGGGGGGCCAGCACAGATACGCAGTATTTT; CDR3 protein: CASSPQWGASTDTQYF
V gene: TRBV5-4; clone size: NA; J gene: TRBJ1-1; D gene: NA; CDR3 DNA: TGTGCCAGCAGCTCCAACACTGAAGCTTTCTTT; CDR3 protein: CASSSNTEAFF
V gene: TRBV5-6; clone size: few; J gene: TRBJ2-2; D gene: NA; CDR3 DNA: TGTGCCAGCAGCTACACGGGCAGGGGAGACACCGGGGAGCTGTTTTTT; CDR3 protein: CASSYTGRGDTGELFF
V gene: TRBV5-1; clone size: few; J gene: TRBJ1-4; D gene: NA; CDR3 DNA: TGCGCCAGCAGTTTCTCACCCGCAACTAATGAAAAACTGTTTTTT; CDR3 protein: CASSFSPATNEKLFF
V gene: TRBV5-1; clone size: NA; J gene: TRBJ2-4; D gene: TRBD1; CDR3 DNA: TGCGCCAGCACCTTAGGGGGACAGCTAGCCAAAAACATTCAGTACTTC; CDR3 protein: CASTLGGQLAKNIQYF
V gene: TRBV12-3/TRBV12-4; clone size: few; J gene: TRBJ1-1; D gene: NA; CDR3 DNA: TGTGCCAGCAGTTCAACAGGGCGCCAGACTGAAGCTTTCTTT; CDR3 protein: CASSSTGRQTEAFF
V gene: TRBV5-4; clone size: few; J gene: TRBJ2-1; D gene: TRBD2; CDR3 DNA: TGTGCCAGCAGCTTAGGTAGCGGGGGAAACAATGAGCAGTTCTTC; CDR3 protein: CASSLGSGGNNEQFF
V gene: TRBV10-3; clone size: NA; J gene: TRBJ2-7; D gene: NA; CDR3 DNA: TGTGCCATCAGTGGGGAGGCACAGGCTCCCTACGAGCAGTACTTC; CDR3 protein: CAISGEAQAPYEQYF
V gene: TRBV7-9; clone size: few; J gene: TRBJ2-3; D gene: NA; CDR3 DNA: TGTGCCAGCAGCTCCCGTAGAGGGGGGGGCGCAGATACGCAGTATTTT; CDR3 protein: CASSSRRGGGADTQYF
V gene: TRBV18; clone size: NA; J gene: TRBJ2-2; D gene: NA; CDR3 DNA: TGTGCCAGCTCAGCACAGGAAACGAACACCGGGGAGCTGTTTTTT; CDR3 protein: CASSAQETNTGELFF
V gene: TRBV20-1; clone size: NA; J gene: TRBJ1-2; D gene: NA; CDR3 DNA: TGCAGTGCAACCCCTTACGGGCTGTCCTATGGCTACACCTTC; CDR3 protein: CSATPYGLSYGYTF
V gene: TRBV5-1; clone size: few; J gene: TRBJ2-1; D gene: NA; CDR3 DNA: TGCGCCAGCAGCTTGTTGCAGGGGACCTACAATGAGCAGTTCTTC; CDR3 protein: CASSLLQGTYNEQFF
V gene: TRBV20-1; clone size: NA; J gene: TRBJ1-5; D gene: NA; CDR3 DNA: TGCAGTGCTGGGGCACAGGGATTTCCTAGCAATCAGCCCCAGCATTTT; CDR3 protein: CSAGAQGFPSNQPQHF
V gene: TRBV6-1; clone size: few; J gene: TRBJ1-2; D gene: TRBD1; CDR3 DNA: TGTGCCAGCAGTGAAGTGGACAGGCAGGGTTCGGGAACCTTC; CDR3 protein: CASSEVDRQGSGTF
V gene: TRBV18; clone size: once; J gene: TRBJ1-1; D gene: NA; CDR3 DNA: TGTGCCAGCTCACCCGGGATGGGCAGCGAAGCTTTCTTT; CDR3 protein: CASSPGMGSEAFF
V gene: TRBV5-1; clone size: few; J gene: TRBJ2-3; D gene: NA; CDR3 DNA: TGCGCCAGCAGCCCCCCTCTAGATGGCACAGATACGCAGTATTTT; CDR3 protein: CASSPPLDGTDTQYF
V gene: TRBV9; clone size: few; J gene: TRBJ2-2; D gene: TRBD2; CDR3 DNA: TGTGCCAGCAGCGCTGGGACTAGCGGTCGTACCGGGGAGCTGTTTTTT; CDR3 protein: CASSAGTSGRTGELFF
V gene: TRBV4-2; clone size: many; J gene: TRBJ1-1; D gene: NA; CDR3 DNA: TGTGCCAGCAGCCAAGGGAGTGGATGGGTTAGAGACACTGAAGCTTTCTTT; CDR3 protein: CASSQGSGWVRDTEAFF
V gene: TRBV6-2/TRBV6-3; clone size: NA; J gene: TRBJ2-5; D gene: TRBD1; CDR3 DNA: TGTGCCAGCAGTTCAAACCGGGACAGGAGGGAGACCCAGTACTTC; CDR3 protein: CASSSNRDRRETQYF
V gene: TRBV20-1; clone size: NA; J gene: TRBJ2-2; D gene: NA; CDR3 DNA: TGCAGTGCACCAAGCAGGACCGGGGAGCTGTTTTTT; CDR3 protein: CSAPSRTGELFF
V gene: TRBV7-2; clone size: few; J gene: TRBJ1-2; D gene: NA; CDR3 DNA: TGTGCCAGCAGCTTCGAGGTCTATGGCTACACCTTC; CDR3 protein: CASSFEVYGYTF
V gene: TRBV18; clone size: NA; J gene: TRBJ2-7; D gene: TRBD1; CDR3 DNA: TGTGCCAGCTCATCAACAGGGGTTAGCGAGCAGTACTTC; CDR3 protein: CASSSTGVSEQYF
V gene: TRBV7-2; clone size: NA; J gene: TRBJ1-4; D gene: NA; CDR3 DNA: TGTGCCAGCAGCTCCTATGAAAAACTGTTTTTT; CDR3 protein: CASSSYEKLFF
V gene: TRBV5-1; clone size: NA; J gene: TRBJ2-5; D gene: NA; CDR3 DNA: TGCGCCAGCCAGGACAGATCCCAAGAGACCCAGTACTTC; CDR3 protein: CASQDRSQETQYF
V gene: TRBV18; clone size: NA; J gene: TRBJ2-3; D gene: NA; CDR3 DNA: TGTGCCAGCTCACCAGTGGGACCCCCCATCACAGATACGCAGTATTTT; CDR3 protein: CASSPVGPPITDTQYF
V gene: TRBV2; clone size: few; J gene: TRBJ2-2; D gene: NA; CDR3 DNA: TGTGCCAGCAGTGATGCTGGGGGCACCGGGGAGCTGTTTTTT; CDR3 protein: CASSDAGGTGELFF
V gene: TRBV2; clone size: many; J gene: TRBJ1-6; D gene: NA; CDR3 DNA: TGTGCCAGCAGTGGGGACACATATTCACCCCTCCACTTT; CDR3 protein: CASSGDTYSPLHF
V gene: TRBV7-9; clone size: few; J gene: TRBJ2-4; D gene: NA; CDR3 DNA: TGTGCCAGCAGCTTAGAGGGTGCGGCCAAAAACATTCAGTACTTC; CDR3 protein: CASSLEGAAKNIQYF
V gene: TRBV5-1; clone size: few; J gene: TRBJ2-3; D gene: NA; CDR3 DNA: TGCGCCAGCAGCTTGGGTTATGCCAGCACAGATACGCAGTATTTT; CDR3 protein: CASSLGYASTDTQYF
V gene: TRBV5-1; clone size: NA; J gene: TRBJ2-7; D gene: TRBD2; CDR3 DNA: TGCGCCAGCAGAGTTATTGGGGGGGTCTACGAGCAGTACTTC; CDR3 protein: CASRVIGGVYEQYF
V gene: TRBV10-3; clone size: NA; J gene: TRBJ2-1; D gene: NA; CDR3 DNA: TGTGCCATCAGCGGAGTAGGTTCCGGGTACAATGAGCAGTTCTTC; CDR3 protein: CAISGVGSGYNEQFF
V gene: TRBV5-1; clone size: many; J gene: TRBJ2-2; D gene: NA; CDR3 DNA: TGCGCCAGCAGCCGAGCCGGGACCCAGGAAGCCGGGGAGCTGTTTTTT; CDR3 protein: CASSRAGTQEAGELFF